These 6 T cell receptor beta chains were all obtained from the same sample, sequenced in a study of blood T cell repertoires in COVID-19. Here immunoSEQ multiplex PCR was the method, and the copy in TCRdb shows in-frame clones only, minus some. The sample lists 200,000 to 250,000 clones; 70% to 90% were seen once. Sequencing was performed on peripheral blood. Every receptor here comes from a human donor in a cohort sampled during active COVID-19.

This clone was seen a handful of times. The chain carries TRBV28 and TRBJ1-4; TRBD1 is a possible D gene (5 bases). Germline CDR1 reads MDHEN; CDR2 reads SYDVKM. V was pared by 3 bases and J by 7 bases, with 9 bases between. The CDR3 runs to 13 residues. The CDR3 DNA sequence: TGTGCCAGCAGTTTGGGGGAGGGTGAAAAACTGTTTTTT. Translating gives CASSLGEGEKLFF.

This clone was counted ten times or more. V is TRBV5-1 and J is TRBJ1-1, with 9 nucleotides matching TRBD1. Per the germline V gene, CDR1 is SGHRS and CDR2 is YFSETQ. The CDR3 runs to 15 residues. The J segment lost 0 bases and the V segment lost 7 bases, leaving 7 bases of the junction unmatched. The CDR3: CASHRTGVMNTEAFF. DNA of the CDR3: TGCGCCAGCCATCGGACAGGGGTTATGAACACTGAAGCTTTCTTT.

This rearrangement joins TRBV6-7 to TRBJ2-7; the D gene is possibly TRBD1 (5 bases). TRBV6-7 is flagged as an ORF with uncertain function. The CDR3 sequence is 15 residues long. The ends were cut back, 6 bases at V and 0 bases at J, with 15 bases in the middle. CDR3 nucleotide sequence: TGTGCCAGCAGAGGGTGGGGCCGGTACTCCTACGAGCAGTACTTC. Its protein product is CASRGWGRYSYEQYF.

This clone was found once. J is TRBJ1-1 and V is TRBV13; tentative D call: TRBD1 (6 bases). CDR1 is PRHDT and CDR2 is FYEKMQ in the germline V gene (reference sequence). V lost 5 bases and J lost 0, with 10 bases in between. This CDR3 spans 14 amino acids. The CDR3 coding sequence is TGTGCCAGCAGCACGGGACACCTGAACACTGAAGCTTTCTTT. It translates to CASSTGHLNTEAFF.

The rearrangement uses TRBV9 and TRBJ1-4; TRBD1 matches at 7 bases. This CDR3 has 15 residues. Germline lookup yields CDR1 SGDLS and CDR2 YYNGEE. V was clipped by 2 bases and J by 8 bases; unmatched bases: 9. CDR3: CASSVTGTVGEKLFF. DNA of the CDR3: TGTGCCAGCAGCGTTACCGGGACAGTGGGCGAAAAACTGTTTTTT.

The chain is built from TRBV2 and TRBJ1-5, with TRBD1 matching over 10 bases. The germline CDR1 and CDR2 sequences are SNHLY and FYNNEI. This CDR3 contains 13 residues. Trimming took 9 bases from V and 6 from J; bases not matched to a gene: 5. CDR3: CASSGQGVQPQHF. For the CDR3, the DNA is TGTGCCAGTAGCGGACAGGGGGTTCAGCCCCAGCATTTT. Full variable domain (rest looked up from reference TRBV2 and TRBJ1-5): EPEVTQTPSHQVTQMGQEVILRCVPISNHLYFYWYRQILGQKVEFLVSFYNNEISEKSEIFDDQFSVERPDGSNFTLKIRSTKLEDSAMYFCASSGQGVQPQHFGDGTRLSIL.